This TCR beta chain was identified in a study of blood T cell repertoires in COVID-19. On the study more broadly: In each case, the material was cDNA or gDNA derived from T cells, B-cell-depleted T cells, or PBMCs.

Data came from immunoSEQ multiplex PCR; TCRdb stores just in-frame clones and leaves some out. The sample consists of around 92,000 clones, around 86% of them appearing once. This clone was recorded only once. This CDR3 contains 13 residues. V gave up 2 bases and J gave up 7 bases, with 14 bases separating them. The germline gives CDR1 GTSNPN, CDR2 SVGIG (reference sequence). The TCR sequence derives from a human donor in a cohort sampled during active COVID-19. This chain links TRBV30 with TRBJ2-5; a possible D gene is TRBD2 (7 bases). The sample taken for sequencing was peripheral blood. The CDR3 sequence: CAWSRGSGGTQYF. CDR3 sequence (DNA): TGTGCCTGGAGTAGGGGGTCGGGGGGGACCCAGTACTTC.